Listed below are T cell receptor beta chains from one sample, sequenced in a study of cytomegalovirus exposure and HLA in healthy donors. Clones were sequenced by immunoSEQ multiplex PCR, and TCRdb holds only the in-frame ones, with some missing. The table shows 130,000 to 150,000 clones, with 85% to 90% occurring only once. The specimen was PBMCs. The receptors stem from a woman aged 30 to 39 in good health and CMV-seropositive. Each CDR3 is given with its conserved first and last residue. D genes are given only for firm matches. The size of a clone is reported for some rows only, either as once, few or many, or as a class for expanded clones.

d_call cdr3_length j_call v_call clone_size cdr3_aa cdr3_nt
- 15 TRBJ2-1 TRBV2 - CASSPQGSSYNEQFF TGTGCCAGCAGCCCCCAAGGGAGCTCCTACAATGAGCAGTTCTTC
- 14 TRBJ2-3 TRBV11-1 - CASSLGRQTDTQYF TGTGCCAGCAGCTTAGGCAGGCAGACAGATACGCAGTATTTT
TRBD1 14 TRBJ2-7 TRBV19 - CASSKGQGVYEQYF TGTGCCAGTAGTAAGGGACAGGGGGTCTACGAGCAGTACTTC
TRBD2 16 TRBJ2-1 TRBV10-2 - CASSGLAGKWYNEQFF TGCGCCAGCAGCGGACTAGCGGGAAAGTGGTACAATGAGCAGTTCTTC
TRBD2 13 TRBJ2-7 TRBV7-9 - CASSQAGAVEQYF TGTGCCAGCAGCCAAGCGGGAGCAGTCGAGCAGTACTTC
- 15 TRBJ2-7 TRBV7-8 - CASSYSRDTTYEQYF TGTGCCAGCAGCTATAGTCGGGACACTACCTACGAGCAGTACTTC
- 15 TRBJ2-2 TRBV5-1 - CASTSGGLKTGELFF TGCGCCAGCACCTCAGGTGGGCTCAAAACCGGGGAGCTGTTTTTT
TRBD2 17 TRBJ2-4 TRBV28 - CASTTRTSGRVKNIQYF TGTGCCAGCACCACAAGGACTAGCGGGAGGGTGAAAAACATTCAGTACTTC
- 13 TRBJ2-7 TRBV28 - CASSSLSSYEQYF TGTGCCAGCAGTTCCCTTAGCTCCTACGAGCAGTACTTC
- 14 TRBJ2-3 TRBV2 - CASSEDRGPDTQYF TGTGCCAGCAGTGAAGACCGGGGTCCAGATACGCAGTATTTT
TRBD1 14 TRBJ1-6 TRBV6-5 few CASSLRGRDSPLHF TGTGCCAGCAGCCTCAGGGGGCGCGATTCACCCCTCCACTTT
TRBD1 13 TRBJ1-5 TRBV10-3 - CAISEQGVEPQHF TGTGCCATCAGTGAACAGGGGGTTGAGCCCCAGCATTTT
- 14 TRBJ1-5 TRBV28 - CASSLIQGAGPQHF TGTGCCAGCAGTTTAATTCAGGGAGCGGGCCCCCAGCATTTT
TRBD1 16 TRBJ2-2 TRBV9 - CASSVGTGGNTGELFF TGTGCCAGCAGCGTAGGGACAGGGGGCAACACCGGGGAGCTGTTTTTT
- 12 TRBJ1-2 TRBV28 - CASSLPGSGYTF TGTGCCAGCAGTTTACCAGGATCTGGCTACACCTTC
TRBD2 15 TRBJ2-1 TRBV7-8 - CASSLTSGRVHEQFF TGTGCCAGCAGCTTGACTAGCGGGAGAGTCCATGAGCAGTTCTTC
TRBD2 15 TRBJ2-1 TRBV7-6 - CASSAGLASYNEQFF TGTGCCAGCAGTGCGGGACTAGCGTCGTACAATGAGCAGTTCTTC
- 13 TRBJ1-2 TRBV5-5 - CASSMDGNYGYTF TGTGCCAGCAGCATGGACGGGAACTATGGCTACACCTTC
TRBD2 18 TRBJ2-1 TRBV5-1 - CASSFVLAAKYSYNEQFF TGCGCCAGCAGCTTTGTCCTAGCGGCCAAATATTCCTACAATGAGCAGTTCTTC
TRBD2 19 TRBJ2-2 TRBV5-1 - CASKQGGLAGGPSPGELFF TGCGCCAGCAAGCAAGGGGGACTAGCGGGAGGGCCCTCTCCCGGGGAGCTGTTTTTT
- 17 TRBJ1-1 TRBV2 - CASREQGLDAWNTEAFF TGTGCCAGCAGAGAACAGGGATTGGATGCATGGAACACTGAAGCTTTCTTT
- 14 TRBJ2-3 TRBV6-1 few CASSLDLSTDTQYF TGTGCCAGCAGCCTAGACCTTAGCACAGATACGCAGTATTTT
TRBD1 15 TRBJ1-2 TRBV6-1 - CASSEDPGQVYGYTF TGTGCCAGCAGTGAAGATCCGGGACAGGTCTATGGCTACACCTTC